A selection of T cell receptor beta chains follows, all from one sample in a study of blood T cell repertoires in COVID-19. Measured with immunoSEQ multiplex PCR; TCRdb has only the in-frame clones, and not every one. The table records 150,000 to 200,000 clones, about 80% of them present only once. Specimen: peripheral blood. The receptors derive from a woman aged 70 to 79 with acute or convalescent COVID-19. Both conserved end residues are trimmed from each CDR3. Fields, in order: D gene, V gene, J gene, CDR3 protein. The D gene is left open where the match is weak.

d_gene: TRBD1; v_gene: TRBV24-1; j_gene: TRBJ2-1; CDR3aa: ATSDRGTGPQDEQF
d_gene: NA; v_gene: TRBV6-5; j_gene: TRBJ1-5; CDR3aa: ASSYRGGGNQPQH
d_gene: TRBD1; v_gene: TRBV11-2; j_gene: TRBJ2-7; CDR3aa: ASSLGTTGASYEQY
d_gene: NA; v_gene: TRBV7-2; j_gene: TRBJ1-1; CDR3aa: ASSPHLDSRIEAF
d_gene: NA; v_gene: TRBV7-9; j_gene: TRBJ2-3; CDR3aa: ASSLAYGGSRRDTQY
d_gene: NA; v_gene: TRBV30; j_gene: TRBJ1-1; CDR3aa: AWRTAFPNTEAF
d_gene: NA; v_gene: TRBV2; j_gene: TRBJ2-7; CDR3aa: ASRGIEGDEQY
d_gene: TRBD1; v_gene: TRBV30; j_gene: TRBJ1-3; CDR3aa: AKTTGSGNTIY
d_gene: NA; v_gene: TRBV18; j_gene: TRBJ1-3; CDR3aa: ASSPYTGTSSGNTIY
d_gene: NA; v_gene: TRBV12-3/TRBV12-4; j_gene: TRBJ2-7; CDR3aa: ASSLLSYEQY
d_gene: NA; v_gene: TRBV7-6; j_gene: TRBJ1-5; CDR3aa: ASSLSPTTVHNQPQH
d_gene: TRBD2; v_gene: TRBV6-1; j_gene: TRBJ2-1; CDR3aa: ASSELAAGGWNEQF
d_gene: TRBD2; v_gene: TRBV28; j_gene: TRBJ2-5; CDR3aa: ASSAYTSGQETQY
d_gene: TRBD1; v_gene: TRBV6-5; j_gene: TRBJ2-2; CDR3aa: ASGTRQGGIGELF
d_gene: NA; v_gene: TRBV4-1; j_gene: TRBJ2-2; CDR3aa: ASSRNYYTGELF
d_gene: NA; v_gene: TRBV6-6; j_gene: TRBJ1-5; CDR3aa: ASTVLPGGNQPQH
d_gene: NA; v_gene: TRBV5-1; j_gene: TRBJ2-1; CDR3aa: ASSLEFTGTVVGEQF
d_gene: NA; v_gene: TRBV28; j_gene: TRBJ1-5; CDR3aa: ASSFSRAHQPQH
d_gene: TRBD1; v_gene: TRBV4-2; j_gene: TRBJ1-1; CDR3aa: ASSQGQSNTEAF
d_gene: NA; v_gene: TRBV29-1; j_gene: TRBJ2-5; CDR3aa: SVNRDQETQY
d_gene: TRBD2; v_gene: TRBV11-2; j_gene: TRBJ2-1; CDR3aa: ASRLGLAGFDNEQF
d_gene: NA; v_gene: TRBV5-1; j_gene: TRBJ1-6; CDR3aa: ASSAGQGRSPLH
d_gene: NA; v_gene: TRBV2; j_gene: TRBJ1-6; CDR3aa: ASSPGQLYNSPLH
d_gene: TRBD1; v_gene: TRBV5-1; j_gene: TRBJ1-1; CDR3aa: ASSSGQGAFPEAF
d_gene: NA; v_gene: TRBV3-1/TRBV3-2; j_gene: TRBJ2-3; CDR3aa: ASSQDAAVDTQY
d_gene: TRBD1; v_gene: TRBV28; j_gene: TRBJ2-5; CDR3aa: ASSLDRGEVETQY